The 10 T cell receptor beta chains below were found in one sample sequenced in a study of a mutant IDH1 vaccine in newly diagnosed glioma. These receptors have no known antigen. As to time point: week 35, safety follow-up. Vaccination comprised doses that each held 300 ug of mutant IDH1 20-mer peptide, plus topical imiquimod. Method: immunoSEQ multiplex PCR; TCRdb's copy keeps in-frame clones and lacks some. The sample has some 48,000 clones; 70% to 80% are singletons. Sequencing used PBMCs, obtained from a glioma patient whose treatment included an IDH1 peptide vaccine. Every receptor here comes from a man aged 35-49 years with glioma.

The genes are TRBV7-9 and TRBJ2-7; D call uncertain. V dropped 3 bases and J dropped 0 bases, with 9 bases sitting between them. CDR3 length: 14 residues. The germline V gene encodes CDR1 SEHNR and CDR2 FQNEAQ (reference sequence). The DNA of the CDR3 is TGTGCCAGCAGCTTCCGAGAGGCCTCCTACGAGCAGTACTTC. This gives the protein CASSFREASYEQYF.

V gene TRBV7-7 combines with J gene TRBJ2-2; D is undetermined. CDR3 length equals 14 residues. Trimming took 8 bases from V and 0 from J, leaving 10 bases between them. Germline V gives CDR1 SSHAT, CDR2 FNYEAQ (reference sequence). CDR3 DNA: TGTGCCAGCCGACCGGGCGCGAACACCGGGGAGCTGTTTTTT. Translating it yields CASRPGANTGELFF.

This clone appeared a few times. This chain uses TRBV29-1 with TRBJ2-4, with 7 bases matching TRBD2. The CDR3 spans 17 residues. The ends lost 7 bases at V and 0 bases at J; junction bases unmatched: 15. The V gene's germline CDR1 is SQVTM and CDR2 ANQGSEA. CDR3 sequence: CSAKITGGDLAKNIQYF. The CDR3 DNA reads as TGCAGCGCTAAAATTACTGGGGGGGACCTAGCCAAAAACATTCAGTACTTC.

The chain uses TRBV6-5 and TRBJ1-3; D may be TRBD1 (5 bases). Germline loops: CDR1 MNHEY, CDR2 SVGAGI. V gave up 4 bases and J gave up 1 base, with 14 bases separating them. The CDR3 loop spans 16 amino acids. The CDR3 loop reads CASSSPSGSSGNTIYF. CDR3 DNA: TGTGCCAGCAGTTCCCCCTCAGGGTCATCTGGAAACACCATATATTTT.

This rearrangement joins TRBV7-2 to TRBJ2-3; TRBD1 might be the D (5 bases). CDR3 size: 12 residues. In germline, CDR1 is SGHTA, CDR2 FQGNSA. Trimming took off 5 bases at V and 2 bases at J, with 5 bases between the two ends. The chain's CDR3 is CASSGHTDTQYF. The DNA of the CDR3 is TGTGCCAGCAGCGGACACACAGATACGCAGTATTTT.

The CDR3 is CASSPHPSYKNYNEQFF. The CDR3 region has the DNA TGTGCCAGCAGCCCCCACCCCTCTTACAAAAATTACAATGAGCAGTTCTTC. V usage is TRBV21-1 and J usage is TRBJ2-1; the table assigns TRBD1, which was not confirmed against the DNA. TRBV21-1 is listed as a pseudogene. The CDR3 has 17 residues.

The V gene is TRBV4-1, the J gene TRBJ1-2; the D gene is possibly TRBD1 (5 bases). This CDR3 region has 16 residues. Trimming shortened V by 1 base and J by 8 bases, and 20 bases separated the two germline ends. The germline V gene has CDR1 MGHRA and CDR2 YSYEKL. The CDR3 is CASSQGGQRGAGGYTF. The CDR3, as DNA: TGCGCCAGCAGCCAAGGCGGCCAAAGGGGCGCTGGGGGCTACACCTTC.

The rearrangement links TRBV11-3 to TRBJ2-7; possibly TRBD1 or TRBD2 for D (5 bases each). The CDR3 is 14 amino acids. The germline V gene encodes CDR1 SGHNT and CDR2 YENEEA. V shed 0 bases and J shed 10 bases, with 16 bases lying between them. The CDR3 reads CASSLDPGRGEQYV. CDR3 DNA sequence: TGTGCCAGCAGCTTAGATCCGGGCAGAGGGGAACAGTACGTC.

The V and J genes are TRBV19 and TRBJ2-3, with 7 bases matching TRBD1. CDR1 is LNHDA and CDR2 is SQIVND in the germline V gene (reference sequence). The V segment lost 5 bases and the J segment 4 bases; nucleotides outside the gene matches: 9. The CDR3 has 15 amino acids. This CDR3 is CASSLTDTGADTQYF. The CDR3 DNA follows: TGTGCCAGTAGTCTCACCGACACAGGGGCAGATACGCAGTATTTT.

J is TRBJ1-2 and V is TRBV7-2; TRBD1 agrees at 10 bases. CDR1 SGHTA and CDR2 FQGNSA come from the germline V gene. This CDR3 contains 18 residues. The trim removed 2 bases at V and 6 bases at J, leaving 15 bases unmatched. This CDR3 reads CASSLRSGTGAFSDGYTF. The CDR3 DNA sequence: TGTGCCAGCAGCTTACGATCGGGGACAGGGGCGTTTTCCGATGGCTACACCTTC.